This T cell receptor beta chain was observed in a study of T cells in Graves' hyperthyroidism and ophthalmopathy. Study-wide results and limits: With a median lead of about 6.9 months before onset, the model predicted ophthalmopathy. Most clonotypes that expanded in the thyroid above 0.001 also showed up in blood. A model of 13 V-J features distinguished ophthalmopathy from stable hyperthyroidism.

Ten or more counts support this clonotype. Antigen specificity is unknown. CDR1 ENHRY and CDR2 SYGVKD come from the germline V gene. CDR3 length equals 12 residues. The V end was cut by 2 bases, the J end by 5 bases, with 7 bases between. The source of the PBMCs was over 8.5 ml of fresh peripheral blood. From RNA transcripts, TCR beta CDR3 regions were amplified. The TCR CDR3 first-round RT-PCR relied on the HTBI primer set. From the multiplex PCR reads, TCRdb called clonotypes with MiXCR, one entry per CDR3 protein. The table lists over 350,000 distinct CDR3 sequences, roughly 20% of them singletons. The sequencing sample was made of blood. The V call is TRBV10-3, the J call TRBJ2-7; D is undetermined. The receptor's source is a young man with Graves' ophthalmopathy. CDR3 DNA sequence: TGTGCCATCAGTGAGGACGTCGACGAGCAGTACTTC. As protein: CAISEDVDEQYF.